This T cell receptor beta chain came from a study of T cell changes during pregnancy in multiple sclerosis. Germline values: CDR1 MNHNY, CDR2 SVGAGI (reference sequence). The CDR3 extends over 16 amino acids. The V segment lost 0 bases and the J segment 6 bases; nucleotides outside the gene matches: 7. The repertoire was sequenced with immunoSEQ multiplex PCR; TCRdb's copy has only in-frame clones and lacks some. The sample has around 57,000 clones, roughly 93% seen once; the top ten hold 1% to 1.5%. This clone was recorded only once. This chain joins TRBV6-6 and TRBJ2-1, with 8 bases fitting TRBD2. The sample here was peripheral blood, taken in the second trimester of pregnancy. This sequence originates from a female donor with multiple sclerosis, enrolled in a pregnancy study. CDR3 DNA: TGTGCCAGCAGTTACTCCCATGCGGGGGGCCTCAATGAGCAGTTCTTC. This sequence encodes CASSYSHAGGLNEQFF.